Included here is one T cell receptor beta chain sequence, with context. Its antigen remains unknown. This specimen comes from a study of T cell responses to AZD1222 COVID-19 vaccine. Overall study findings and caveats: The donors showed a predominance of white British ancestry and of females, with possible underestimation of clonal diversity.

The table came from immunoSEQ multiplex PCR; TCRdb's copy has only in-frame clones and leaves some out. The table has 120,000 to 150,000 clones, about 91% seen once; the top ten hold more than 2%. V was cut by 3 bases and J by 4 bases, with 22 bases left in between. Germline V gene data show CDR1 as MNHEY and CDR2 as SVGEGT. CDR3 size: 17 residues. V gene TRBV6-2 or TRBV6-3 combines with J gene TRBJ2-7; a possible D gene is TRBD2 (6 bases). Sample: peripheral blood, taken on day 0 of AZD1222 vaccination. The source of this sequence is an adult in good health. The DNA for the CDR3 is TGTGCCAGCAGTTATGCAGCCGGGGGACGTCGAGCTTACGAGCAGTACTTC. It translates to CASSYAAGGRRAYEQYF.